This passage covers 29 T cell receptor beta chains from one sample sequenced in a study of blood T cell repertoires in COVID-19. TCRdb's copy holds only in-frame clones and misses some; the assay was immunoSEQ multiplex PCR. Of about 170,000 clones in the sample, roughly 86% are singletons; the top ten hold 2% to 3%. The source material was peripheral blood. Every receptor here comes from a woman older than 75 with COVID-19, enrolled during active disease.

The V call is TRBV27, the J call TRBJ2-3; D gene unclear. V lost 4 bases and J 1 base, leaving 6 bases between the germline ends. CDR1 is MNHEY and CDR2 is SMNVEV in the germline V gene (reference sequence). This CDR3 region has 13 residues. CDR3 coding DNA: TGTGCCAGCAGTTCCACGGGCACAGATACGCAGTATTTT. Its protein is CASSSTGTDTQYF.

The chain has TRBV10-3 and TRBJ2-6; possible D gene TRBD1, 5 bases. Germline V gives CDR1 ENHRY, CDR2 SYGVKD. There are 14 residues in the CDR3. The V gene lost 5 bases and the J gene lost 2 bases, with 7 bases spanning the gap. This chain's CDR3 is CAISQGAGANVLTF. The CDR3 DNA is TGTGCCATCAGTCAGGGCGCTGGGGCCAACGTCCTGACTTTC.

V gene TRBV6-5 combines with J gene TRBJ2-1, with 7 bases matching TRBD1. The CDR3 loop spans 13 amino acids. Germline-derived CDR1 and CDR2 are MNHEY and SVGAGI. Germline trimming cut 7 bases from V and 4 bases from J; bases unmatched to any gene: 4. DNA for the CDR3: TGTGCCAGCATCAGGGGACAGTACAATGAGCAGTTCTTC. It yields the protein CASIRGQYNEQFF.

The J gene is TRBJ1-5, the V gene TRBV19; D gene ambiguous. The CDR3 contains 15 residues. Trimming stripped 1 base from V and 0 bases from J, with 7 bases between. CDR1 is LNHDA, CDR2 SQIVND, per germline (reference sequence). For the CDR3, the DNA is TGTGCCAGTAGTATAGGGGAGGGTAGCAATCAGCCCCAGCATTTT. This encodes CASSIGEGSNQPQHF.

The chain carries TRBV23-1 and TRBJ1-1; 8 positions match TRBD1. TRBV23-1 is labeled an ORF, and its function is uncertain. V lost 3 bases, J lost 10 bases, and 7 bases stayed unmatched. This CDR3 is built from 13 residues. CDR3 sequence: CASSHPTGDGAFF. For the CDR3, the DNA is TGCGCCAGCAGTCATCCGACAGGGGACGGAGCTTTCTTT.

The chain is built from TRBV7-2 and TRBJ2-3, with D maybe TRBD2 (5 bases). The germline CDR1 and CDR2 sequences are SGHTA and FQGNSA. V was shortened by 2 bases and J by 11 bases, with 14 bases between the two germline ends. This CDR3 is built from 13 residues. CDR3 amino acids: CASSLIAPGGQYF. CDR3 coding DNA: TGTGCCAGCAGCTTAATTGCGCCCGGAGGGCAGTATTTT.

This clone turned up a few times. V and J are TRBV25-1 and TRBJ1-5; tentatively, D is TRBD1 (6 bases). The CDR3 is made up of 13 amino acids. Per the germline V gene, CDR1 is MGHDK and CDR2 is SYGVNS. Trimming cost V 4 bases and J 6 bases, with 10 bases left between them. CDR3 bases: TGTGCCAGCAGTGGGACAGTGGGTCAGCCCCAGCATTTT. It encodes CASSGTVGQPQHF.

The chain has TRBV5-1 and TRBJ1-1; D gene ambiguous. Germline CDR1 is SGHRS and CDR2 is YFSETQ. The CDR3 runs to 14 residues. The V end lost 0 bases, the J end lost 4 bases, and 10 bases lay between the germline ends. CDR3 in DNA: TGCGCCAGCAGCTTGGACGGGGTGGCCACTGAAGCTTTCTTT. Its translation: CASSLDGVATEAFF.

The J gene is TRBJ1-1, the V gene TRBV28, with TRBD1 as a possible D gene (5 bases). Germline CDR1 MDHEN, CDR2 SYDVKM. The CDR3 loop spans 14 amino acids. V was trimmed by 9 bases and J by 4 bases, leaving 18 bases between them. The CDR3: CASPPGGGSTEAFF. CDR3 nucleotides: TGTGCCAGTCCCCCCGGGGGAGGGAGCACTGAAGCTTTCTTT.

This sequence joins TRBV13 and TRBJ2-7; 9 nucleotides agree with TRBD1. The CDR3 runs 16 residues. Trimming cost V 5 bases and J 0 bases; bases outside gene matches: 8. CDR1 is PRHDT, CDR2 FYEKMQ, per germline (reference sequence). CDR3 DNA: TGTGCCAGCAGCACTCGGGACAGGGAGAGCTCCTACGAGCAGTACTTC. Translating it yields CASSTRDRESSYEQYF.

CDR3 sequence reads: CASGLVPLGGGRRNYGYTF. CDR3 DNA sequence: TGTGCTAGTGGTTTGGTACCCCTGGGGGGGGGCAGACGTAACTATGGCTACACCTTC. The chain is built from TRBV12-5 and TRBJ1-2; the D gene is possibly TRBD1 (6 bases). Trimming cost V 0 bases and J 1 base, with 21 bases left between them. CDR1 is LGHNT, CDR2 FRNRAP, per germline. This CDR3 spans 19 amino acids.

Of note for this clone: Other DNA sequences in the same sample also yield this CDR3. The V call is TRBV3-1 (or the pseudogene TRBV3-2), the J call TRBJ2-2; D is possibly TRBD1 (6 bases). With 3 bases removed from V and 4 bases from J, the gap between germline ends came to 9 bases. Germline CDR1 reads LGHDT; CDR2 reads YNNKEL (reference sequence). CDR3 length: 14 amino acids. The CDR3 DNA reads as TGTGCCAGCAGCCAGGGACAATCCACCGGGGAGCTGTTTTTT. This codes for CASSQGQSTGELFF.

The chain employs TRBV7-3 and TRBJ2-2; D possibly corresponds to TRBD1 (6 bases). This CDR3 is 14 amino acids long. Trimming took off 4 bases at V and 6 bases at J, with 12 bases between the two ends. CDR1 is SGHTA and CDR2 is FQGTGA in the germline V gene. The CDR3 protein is CASSSYRDAGELFF. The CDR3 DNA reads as TGTGCCAGCAGCTCCTACAGGGACGCCGGGGAGCTGTTTTTT.

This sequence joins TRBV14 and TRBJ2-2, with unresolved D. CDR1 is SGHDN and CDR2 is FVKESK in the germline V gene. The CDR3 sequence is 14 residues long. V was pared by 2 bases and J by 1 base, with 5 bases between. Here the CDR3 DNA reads TGTGCCAGCAGCCAATTCAAGAACACCGGGGAGCTGTTTTTT. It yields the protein CASSQFKNTGELFF.

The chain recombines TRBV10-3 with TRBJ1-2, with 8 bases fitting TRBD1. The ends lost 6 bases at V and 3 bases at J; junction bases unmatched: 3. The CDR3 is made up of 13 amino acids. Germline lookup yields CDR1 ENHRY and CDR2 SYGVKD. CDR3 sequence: CAISQQGDYGYTF. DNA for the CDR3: TGTGCCATCAGCCAACAGGGGGACTATGGCTACACCTTC.

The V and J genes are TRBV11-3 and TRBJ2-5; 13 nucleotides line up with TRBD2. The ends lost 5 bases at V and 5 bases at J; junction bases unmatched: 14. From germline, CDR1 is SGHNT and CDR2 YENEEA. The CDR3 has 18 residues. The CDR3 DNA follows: TGTGCCAGCAGCCAATACAACCGCGGACTAGCGGGGGCGGAGACCCAGTACTTC. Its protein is CASSQYNRGLAGAETQYF.

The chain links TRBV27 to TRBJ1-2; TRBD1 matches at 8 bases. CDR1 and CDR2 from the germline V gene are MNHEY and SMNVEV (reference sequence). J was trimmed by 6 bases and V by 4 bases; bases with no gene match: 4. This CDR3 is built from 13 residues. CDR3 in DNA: TGTGCCAGCAGTTATGCAGGGGGCGATGGCTACACCTTC. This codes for CASSYAGGDGYTF.

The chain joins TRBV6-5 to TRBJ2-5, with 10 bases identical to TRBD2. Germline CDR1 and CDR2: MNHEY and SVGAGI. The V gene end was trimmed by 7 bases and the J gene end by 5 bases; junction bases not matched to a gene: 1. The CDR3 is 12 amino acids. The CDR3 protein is CASTSGSETQYF. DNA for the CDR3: TGTGCCAGCACTAGCGGGAGTGAGACCCAGTACTTC.

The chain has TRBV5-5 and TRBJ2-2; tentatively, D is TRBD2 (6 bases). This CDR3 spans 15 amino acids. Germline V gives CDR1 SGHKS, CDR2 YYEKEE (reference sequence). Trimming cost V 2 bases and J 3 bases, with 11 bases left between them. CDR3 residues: CASSFLTGDTGELFF. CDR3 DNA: TGTGCCAGCAGCTTTTTAACGGGAGACACCGGGGAGCTGTTTTTT.

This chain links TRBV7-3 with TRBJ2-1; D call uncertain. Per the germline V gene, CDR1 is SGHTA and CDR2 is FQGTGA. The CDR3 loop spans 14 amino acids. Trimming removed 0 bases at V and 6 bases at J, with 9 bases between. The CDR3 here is CASSLTAAFNEQFF. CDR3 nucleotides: TGTGCCAGCAGCTTAACAGCTGCATTCAATGAGCAGTTCTTC.

The CDR3 nucleotides read TGTGCCAGCTCGTTGACGGGTGAGGAACTTAGCTACACCTTC. It yields the protein CASSLTGEELSYTF. The chain combines TRBV18 with TRBJ1-2, with no clear D. Per germline, CDR1 KGHSH and CDR2 LQKENI. The CDR3 sequence is 14 residues long. Trimming cost V 6 bases and J 9 bases, with 20 bases left between them.

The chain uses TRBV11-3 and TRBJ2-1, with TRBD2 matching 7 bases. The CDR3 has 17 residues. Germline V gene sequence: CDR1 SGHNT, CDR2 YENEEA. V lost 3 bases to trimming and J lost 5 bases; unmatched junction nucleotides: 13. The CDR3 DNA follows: TGTGCCAGCAGCTTTTATATGGGGCTAGCGGAGCACAATGAGCAGTTCTTC. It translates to CASSFYMGLAEHNEQFF.

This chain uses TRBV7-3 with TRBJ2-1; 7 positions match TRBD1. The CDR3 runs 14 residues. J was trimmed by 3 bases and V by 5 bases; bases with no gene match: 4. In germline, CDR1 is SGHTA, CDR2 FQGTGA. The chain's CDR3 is CASSIRQGYNEQFF. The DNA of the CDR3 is TGTGCCAGCAGCATACGACAGGGCTACAATGAGCAGTTCTTC.

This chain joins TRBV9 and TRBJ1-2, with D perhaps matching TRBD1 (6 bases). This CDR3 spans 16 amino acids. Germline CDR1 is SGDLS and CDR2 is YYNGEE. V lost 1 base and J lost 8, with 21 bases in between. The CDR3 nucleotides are TGTGCCAGCAGCGTAAGTGGGACAACGGCTGGCTTCGGCTACACCTTC. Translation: CASSVSGTTAGFGYTF.

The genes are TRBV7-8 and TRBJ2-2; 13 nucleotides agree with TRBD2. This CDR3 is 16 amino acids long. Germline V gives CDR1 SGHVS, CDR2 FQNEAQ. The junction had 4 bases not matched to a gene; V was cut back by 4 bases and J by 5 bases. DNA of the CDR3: TGTGCCAGCAGCTCAAGGACTAGCGGGGGAACCGGGGAGCTGTTTTTT. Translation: CASSSRTSGGTGELFF.

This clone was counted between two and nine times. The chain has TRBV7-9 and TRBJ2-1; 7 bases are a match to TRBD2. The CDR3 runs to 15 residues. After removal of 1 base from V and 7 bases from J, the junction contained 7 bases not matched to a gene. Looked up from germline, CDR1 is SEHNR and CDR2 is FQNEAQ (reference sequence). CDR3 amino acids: CASSLVTGGVNEQFF. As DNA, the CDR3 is TGTGCCAGCAGCTTAGTGACGGGAGGAGTGAATGAGCAGTTCTTC.

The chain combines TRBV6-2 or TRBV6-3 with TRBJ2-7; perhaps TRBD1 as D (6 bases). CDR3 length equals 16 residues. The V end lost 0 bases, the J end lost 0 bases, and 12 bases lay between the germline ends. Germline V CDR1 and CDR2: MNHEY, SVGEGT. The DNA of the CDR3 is TGTGCCAGCAGTTACTCGTTCCGGGACATCTCCTACGAGCAGTACTTC. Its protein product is CASSYSFRDISYEQYF.

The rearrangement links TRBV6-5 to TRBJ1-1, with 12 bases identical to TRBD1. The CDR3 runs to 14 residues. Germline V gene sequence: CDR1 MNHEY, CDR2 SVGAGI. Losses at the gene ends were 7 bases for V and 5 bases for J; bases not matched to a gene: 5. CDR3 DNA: TGTGCCAGCATACGGGACAGGGGGCAGACTGAAGCTTTCTTT. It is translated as CASIRDRGQTEAFF.

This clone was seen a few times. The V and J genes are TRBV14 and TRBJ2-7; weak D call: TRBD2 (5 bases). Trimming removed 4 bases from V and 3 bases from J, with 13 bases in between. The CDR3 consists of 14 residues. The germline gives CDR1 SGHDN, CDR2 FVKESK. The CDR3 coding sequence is TGTGCCAGCAGCCCGGACTTGAATTACTACGAGCAGTACTTC. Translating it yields CASSPDLNYYEQYF.